Listed here is a single T cell receptor (beta chain). This CDR3 is built from 13 residues. CDR1 is MNHEY and CDR2 is SVGAGI in the germline V gene. With 6 bases removed from V and 4 bases from J, the gap between germline ends came to 9 bases. The data were taken from a study of blood T cell repertoires in COVID-19. About the study: Collection of acute and convalescent COVID-19 samples took place in the United States, Italy and Spain. T cells, B-cell-depleted T cells, or PBMCs supplied cDNA or gDNA.

Original processing methods: By means of reference gene primer amplification, nucleated cell counts were estimated. Clones were read by immunoSEQ multiplex PCR, and TCRdb kept only the in-frame ones, dropping some. V and J calls and clone size are copied from that table; D and trimming were computed from the DNA. The sample includes hundreds of thousands of clones, around 90% of them seen just once. Material for sequencing was peripheral blood. This receptor was obtained from an elderly man with acute or convalescent COVID-19. This chain links TRBV6-5 with TRBJ2-2; possibly TRBD2 for D (5 bases). CDR3 region: CASSQDFTGELFF. Written as DNA, the CDR3 is TGTGCCAGCAGCCAGGACTTCACCGGGGAGCTGTTTTTT.